The clone carrying this T cell receptor (beta chain) was counted only a few times. The RNA, about 0.5 to 1 ug, was put through reverse transcription using random hexamers. The method of amplification for TCR beta CDR3 was immunoSEQ multiplex PCR, covering 54 Vbeta and 13 Jbeta. One entry per CDR3 protein results from TCRdb running MiXCR on the immunoSEQ multiplex PCR reads. In the table there are about 120,000 distinct CDR3 sequences, over 90% of which are singletons. V was clipped by 0 bases and J by 9 bases, with 12 bases between them. Germline V lookup: CDR1 LGHNA, CDR2 YSLEER. This CDR3 region has 15 residues. Sequencing of TCR beta, carried out with a high-throughput approach, was applied to CD8+ and CD4+ T cells from the blood. Controls matched for age and sex were healthy donors. TEMRA cells underwent FACS enrichment and CD8+ and CD4+ T cells underwent negative isolation. This sample was included in a study of CD8 T cells in Susac syndrome.

The origin of this receptor is a human donor in good health. The material sequenced was CD4+ T cells from PBMCs. J is TRBJ1-6 and V is TRBV4-3; D may be TRBD1 (5 bases). The CDR3 DNA is TGCGCCAGCAGCCAAGATAGGGGATATGGTTCACCCCTCCACTTT. Translating it yields CASSQDRGYGSPLHF.